These 2 T cell receptor beta chains came from one sample sequenced in a study of cytomegalovirus exposure and HLA in healthy donors (dated by TCRdb to the late 2010s). Receptor libraries were prepared by the immunoSEQ multiplex PCR assay. A mixture of 60 forward primers for TCR Vbeta segments and 13 reverse primers for TCR Jbeta segments was used in the multiplex PCR. The table comes from immuneACCESS by way of TCRdb, which keeps in-frame sequences with V and J called. Part of the clones is missing from these tables; in studies checked, under half for an unresolved V gene and the rest for unknown reasons. The sample records over 150,000 clones, around 79% of which are singletons. The leading ten clones occupy over 1.3% of the sample. Sequenced sample: PBMCs. The origin of the receptors is a man between 18 and 35 years old in good health and CMV-seronegative.

This clone was seen just once. The rearrangement links TRBV28 to TRBJ1-5, with a tentative D call TRBD1 (5 bases). This CDR3 comprises 14 residues. Germline CDR1 is MDHEN and CDR2 is SYDVKM. V lost 10 bases and J lost 6, with 19 bases in between. The DNA for the CDR3 is TGTGCCACTGAGATCGGGGGGTTGGGTCAGCCCCAGCATTTT. Translation: CATEIGGLGQPQHF.

The V and J genes are TRBV7-2 and TRBJ2-7, with 8 bases aligning to TRBD2. The germline V gene has CDR1 SGHTA and CDR2 FQGNSA. The CDR3 loop spans 15 amino acids. V lost 2 bases and J lost 0; bases outside the gene matches: 3. The CDR3 is CASSLSGTSSYEQYF. For the CDR3, the DNA is TGTGCCAGCAGCTTAAGCGGGACTAGCTCCTACGAGCAGTACTTC.